This T cell receptor (beta chain) was identified during a study of blood T cell repertoires in COVID-19 (dated by TCRdb to about 2020). In the study overall: Samples covering the acute and convalescent phases of COVID-19 were provided by collaborators in the United States, Italy and Spain. The material from the prospective study consisted of cDNA or gDNA derived from T cells, B-cell-depleted T cells, or PBMCs. Subjects who had been exposed to COVID-19, were actively infected with it, or had recovered from it provided the deeply sampled blood TCRbeta repertoires that made up the dataset. Nearly every sample came with metadata listing a de-identified subject ID, COVID-19 status, age in years and sex. The samples were drawn from two sources: the first 160 participants of the ongoing ImmuneRACE study, and 1,000 to 1,500 subjects contributed by 6 global collaborators. Where HLA class I and class II types were available, the types were taken from metadata supplied by the sample provider, not from assay-based typing. The repertoires were released in a freely available public database intended as a resource for research on the immune response to SARS-CoV-2. What the study reported, not specific to this receptor: The amount of clinical and demographic metadata varied by source and participant and was provided uncurated.

About this clone itself: Its recognized antigen is unknown. No base quality information exists; no much larger clone differs at one position.

TCRbeta CDR3 regions were amplified from genomic DNA using the immunoSEQ Assay, a bias-controlled multiplex PCR. As for the authors' bioinformatics: Within the assay, amplification of reference gene primers was used to estimate how many nucleated cells each sample contained. To quantify the absolute abundance of each unique TCRbeta CDR3 rearrangement, sequence reads were collapsed and filtered. Productive Simpson clonality was computed per sample as the square root of Simpson's diversity index over productive rearrangements. TCRdb stores this immuneACCESS table with in-frame sequences only. Part of the clones is absent; in the studies checked, under half of the shortfall reflects unresolved V genes, and no reason is known for the rest. D and trimming come from the DNA, and the V and J calls and clone size come from that table. The sample table contains approximately 210,000 clones; only one count was recorded for 83% of them. 2% to 3% of the sample is in the top ten clones.

Whole blood was collected in K2EDTA tubes by collaborating institutions according to the institutions' own protocols. For TCRbeta analysis, collaborator samples were shipped as frozen whole blood, as isolated PBMCs, or as DNA extracted from either sample type. CDR1 is given as MNHEY and CDR2 as SVGEGT, both from the germline V gene. Including cysteine and phenylalanine, the CDR3 has 13 amino acids. The entry retains the CDR3 DNA only, 39 bases that are in frame from base 1. Germline trimming amounts to 4 bases on V and 3 bases on J, with 0 as the count of junction bases outside the gene matches. The receptor was derived from a woman between 35 and 50 years old with active or convalescent COVID-19. The sample was peripheral blood. The chain uses TRBV6-2 or TRBV6-3 and TRBJ1-3, with 7 middle bases fitting TRBD1. CDR3 protein: CASSWTGGNTIYF. In nucleotides, the sequence is TGTGCCAGCAGTTGGACAGGTGGAAACACCATATATTTT.